This T cell receptor (beta chain) was found in a study of shared T cell receptors in the human thymus. CDR3 length equals 14 residues. With 4 bases clipped from V and 5 bases from J, the junction kept 8 bases outside the gene matches. Germline V gene data show CDR1 as SQVTM and CDR2 as ANQGSEA. Here immunoSEQ multiplex PCR was the method, and the copy in TCRdb shows in-frame clones only, minus some. The sample includes about 710,000 clones, more than 70% of them seen just once. These data are also associated with another study on human thymus T cells.

V gene TRBV29-1 combines with J gene TRBJ2-5; 9 bases match TRBD2. The TCR originated in a boy under two years old with a congenital heart defect. Material for sequencing was thymocytes. Written as DNA, the CDR3 is TGCAGCGTTGGGGCTAGCGGGAATTGGGAGACCCAGTACTTC. Protein: CSVGASGNWETQYF.